The sequence of this T cell receptor (beta chain) was determined in a study of cytomegalovirus exposure and HLA in healthy donors. Overall study findings and caveats: Follow-up analysis later connected one missense variant in DCLRE1C with trimming of TCR beta V- and J-genes.

Worth noting for this clone: The target antigen is unknown.

All the people who gave samples were healthy bone marrow donors. It was with 60 Vbeta and 13 Jbeta primers that the PCR ran. Produced via immunoSEQ multiplex PCR; TCRdb's table is partial and in-frame only. This sample has roughly 150,000 clones, with approximately 80% found just once. The TCR comes from a woman between 50 and 59 years old in good health and CMV-seropositive. Sample: PBMCs.

The CDR3 DNA follows: TGTGCCAGCAGTGAAGCAGGGGCGGGGGGGTTTTACATTCAGTACTTC. This gives the protein CASSEAGAGGFYIQYF. The rearrangement joins TRBV6-1 to TRBJ2-4; the match to TRBD2 covers 9 bases. Germline V gives CDR1 MNHNS, CDR2 SASEGT. V dropped 0 bases and J dropped 8; count of bases not matched to a gene: 8. The CDR3 spans 16 residues.